The 14 T cell receptor beta chains listed next were all sequenced from one sample in a study of beta chain features in type 1 diabetes. Study-level findings and limits: Patients with Type 1 diabetes showed moderately but significantly shorter TCRB CDR3s in all four CD4+ subsets.

Every isolated RNA sample was fully reverse transcribed, so sequencing captured expressed TCRB transcripts. The data were produced by immunoSEQ multiplex PCR, yet TCRdb's version contains in-frame clones alone and is incomplete. Seen here are approximately 160,000 clones, 10% observed once, and the top ten hold under 0.55%. Which antigens these TCRs recognize remains unknown. Sequencing was performed on central memory CD4+ T cells from blood. These TCRs come from a man aged 25-45 years with type 1 diabetes.

V and J are TRBV5-8 and TRBJ1-2; 9 bases map to TRBD1. The CDR3 is 13 residues long. Germline V gene lookup returns CDR1 SGHTS and CDR2 YDEGEE. J lost 8 bases, V lost 4 bases, and 6 bases had no gene match. The CDR3 DNA reads TGTGCCAGCAGCGTACGACAGGGGGAGGGCTACACCTTC. Protein: CASSVRQGEGYTF.

There are a few counts of this clone. This chain uses TRBV30 with TRBJ1-1, with D unresolved. Per the germline V gene, CDR1 is GTSNPN and CDR2 is SVGIG (reference sequence). Trimming removed 0 bases from V and 1 base from J, with 6 bases in between. The CDR3 length is 13 residues. CDR3 sequence: CAWSVTPNTEAFF. The CDR3 DNA follows: TGTGCCTGGAGTGTAACTCCGAACACTGAAGCTTTCTTT.

The chain combines TRBV5-1 with TRBJ2-1; 9 bases are shared with TRBD2. Germline CDR1 SGHRS, CDR2 YFSETQ. The CDR3 has 15 residues. Germline trimming cut 4 bases from V and 9 bases from J; bases unmatched to any gene: 11. This chain's CDR3 is CASSAGTSLGGEQFF. Here the CDR3 DNA reads TGCGCCAGCAGCGCCGGGACTAGCCTGGGGGGTGAGCAGTTCTTC.

This clone was observed a handful of times. The V gene is TRBV2, the J gene TRBJ2-1; maybe TRBD2 (7 bases). V was shortened by 10 bases and J by 4 bases, with 17 bases between the two germline ends. The CDR3 extends over 14 amino acids. Germline assignment: CDR1 SNHLY and CDR2 FYNNEI. DNA for the CDR3: TGTGCCACCTCCGGGGGGCTAGAGTACAATGAGCAGTTCTTC. This encodes CATSGGLEYNEQFF.

There are a few counts of this clone. The chain couples TRBV18 to TRBJ2-7; 10 bases map to TRBD1. The CDR3 runs to 13 residues. With 5 bases clipped from V and 5 bases from J, the junction kept 3 bases outside the gene matches. Germline V CDR1 and CDR2: KGHSH, LQKENI. The CDR3: CASSSGQGNEQYF. DNA of the CDR3: TGTGCCAGCTCATCGGGACAGGGGAACGAGCAGTACTTC.

This clone came up once. The chain couples TRBV9 to TRBJ2-1; D is perhaps TRBD2 (7 bases). Trimming left V 7 bases short and J 5 bases short, with 19 bases between. The CDR3 is 15 amino acids. In germline, CDR1 is SGDLS, CDR2 YYNGEE. The CDR3, as DNA: TGTGCCAGCTCCCAGAGGGGGGGGCAAGACAATGAGCAGTTCTTC. This codes for CASSQRGGQDNEQFF. Using reference TRBV9 and TRBJ2-1 for the parts outside the CDR3, the full variable domain is DSGVTQTPKHLITATGQRVTLRCSPRSGDLSVYWYQQSLDQGLQFLIQYYNGEERAKGNILERFSAQQFPDLHSELNLSSLELGDSALYFCASSQRGGQDNEQFFGPGTRLTVL.

CDR3 sequence (DNA): TGTGCCAGCAGCCCCGCTCTAGGGGGGGAGAGAGATACGCAGTATTTT. Protein: CASSPALGGERDTQYF. The J gene is TRBJ2-3, the V gene TRBV4-2; weak D call: TRBD2 (7 bases). The CDR3 is 16 residues long. The V end lost 4 bases, the J end lost 5 bases, and 19 bases lay between the germline ends. CDR1 and CDR2 from the germline V gene are LGHNA and YNFKEQ.

The CDR3 nucleotides are TGTGCCAGCGCAGCCACAGGGGGCGGGAACACTGAAGCTTTCTTT. This sequence encodes CASAATGGGNTEAFF. This rearrangement joins TRBV6-1 to TRBJ1-1, with TRBD1 matching 9 bases. With V trimmed by 8 bases and J by 1 base, 8 bases remained unmatched. The CDR3 runs to 15 residues. Germline lookup yields CDR1 MNHNS and CDR2 SASEGT.

The sample holds a few counts of this clone. The V gene is TRBV29-1, the J gene TRBJ1-2; D is possibly TRBD1 (6 bases). Germline CDR1 SQVTM, CDR2 ANQGSEA. V shed 7 bases and J shed 4 bases, with 16 bases lying between them. The CDR3 runs 13 residues. CDR3 nucleotides: TGCAGCGCCCGACAGGCCTCCACCTATGGCTACACCTTC. It codes for CSARQASTYGYTF. Drawing the rest from reference TRBV29-1 and TRBJ1-2, the complete variable domain is SAVISQKPSRDICQRGTSLTIQCQVDSQVTMMFWYRQQPGQSLTLIATANQGSEATYESGFVIDKFPISRPNLTFSTLTVSNMSPEDSSIYLCSARQASTYGYTFGSGTRLTVV.

This chain joins TRBV5-1 and TRBJ2-7; 10 positions agree with TRBD2. Germline V gene lookup returns CDR1 SGHRS and CDR2 YFSETQ. The V and J ends lost 4 bases and 2 bases, in that order; junction bases with no gene match: 9. The CDR3 runs to 16 residues. The CDR3 region is CASSRGLAGEPYEQYF. The CDR3 nucleotides are TGCGCCAGCAGCCGCGGGCTAGCGGGGGAGCCCTACGAGCAGTACTTC. The variable domain in full, with the rest retrieved from reference TRBV5-1 and TRBJ2-7, is KAGVTQTPRYLIKTRGQQVTLSCSPISGHRSVSWYQQTPGQGLQFLFEYFSETQRNKGNFPGRFSGRQFSNSRSEMNVSTLELGDSALYLCASSRGLAGEPYEQYFGPGTRLTVT.

The chain recombines TRBV11-3 with TRBJ2-2, with 8 positions matching TRBD2. The junction had 8 bases not matched to a gene; V was cut back by 5 bases and J by 0 bases. CDR3 length: 17 residues. CDR1 is SGHNT, CDR2 YENEEA, per germline. CDR3 protein: CASSDGGGTANTGELFF. For the CDR3, the DNA is TGTGCCAGCAGCGACGGCGGGGGGACCGCGAACACCGGGGAGCTGTTTTTT.

This clone was detected only a few times. The gene calls are TRBV6-5 and TRBJ2-7, with 10 bases aligning to TRBD2. Unmatched junction bases numbered 8, after V lost 6 bases and J lost 6 bases. The CDR3 length is 14 residues. Germline values: CDR1 MNHEY, CDR2 SVGAGI. CDR3 region: CASSPASGSSEQYF. CDR3 DNA: TGTGCCAGCAGCCCCGCTAGCGGGAGTTCCGAGCAGTACTTC.

Points on this clone: The same CDR3 also results from other DNA sequences found in this sample. V is TRBV5-1 and J is TRBJ2-1; 7 bases are a match to TRBD1. CDR3 length equals 14 residues. The germline V gene has CDR1 SGHRS and CDR2 YFSETQ. The V and J ends lost 0 bases and 4 bases, in that order; junction bases with no gene match: 1. As DNA, the CDR3 is TGCGCCAGCAGCTTGGGGGACAGTTACAATGAGCAGTTCTTC. Protein sequence: CASSLGDSYNEQFF.

The chain recombines TRBV6-5 with TRBJ1-2, with a tentative D call TRBD1 (5 bases). Germline CDR1 MNHEY, CDR2 SVGAGI. Trimming cost V 6 bases and J 10 bases, with 18 bases left between them. The CDR3 sequence is 13 residues long. CDR3 nucleotide sequence: TGTGCCAGCAGGACCCAAACAGGAACCGACTACACCTTC. Protein sequence: CASRTQTGTDYTF.